The 7 T cell receptor beta chains presented below share a single source sample, sequenced in a study of blood T cell repertoires in COVID-19. The protocol was immunoSEQ multiplex PCR, while the TCRdb copy is restricted to in-frame clones and leaves out a portion. Among tens of thousands of clones, 72% were seen once, and the ten largest hold approximately 25%. Sequences were obtained from peripheral blood. The source of these receptors is an older woman in a cohort sampled during active or convalescent COVID-19.

The gene calls are TRBV7-6 and TRBJ2-5; D is ambiguous. V shed 2 bases and J shed 0 bases, with 13 bases lying between them. The length of the CDR3 is 16 residues. Germline CDR1 SGHVS, CDR2 FNYEAQ. The CDR3 DNA reads TGTGCCAGCAGCTTAACGGGTCCAGCGTACCAAGAGACCCAGTACTTC. Its translation: CASSLTGPAYQETQYF.

This clone has more than one count but fewer than ten. This chain joins TRBV12-2 and TRBJ2-1; the DNA was not compared with TRBD2, the D call given in the table. TRBV12-2 is listed as a pseudogene. This CDR3 has 19 residues. DNA for the CDR3: TGTGCAAGTCGCTTAGATGGGACTAGCGGGGGGACACGCCACAATGAGCAGTTCTTC. It encodes CASRLDGTSGGTRHNEQFF.

This sequence joins TRBV24-1 and TRBJ1-6; weak D call: TRBD1 (5 bases). This CDR3 is 18 amino acids long. The germline V and J ends were trimmed by 0 bases and 6 bases, with 17 bases remaining between them. The germline CDR1 and CDR2 sequences are KGHDR and SFDVKD. The CDR3 protein is CATSDLHFGRVCNSPLHF. In DNA form, the CDR3 reads TGTGCCACCAGTGATTTGCATTTCGGCAGGGTTTGTAATTCACCCCTCCACTTT.

V usage is TRBV5-4 and J usage is TRBJ2-7, with D unresolved. This CDR3 is 12 amino acids long. CDR1 is SGHNT, CDR2 YYREEE, per germline (reference sequence). Trimming shortened V by 0 bases and J by 5 bases, and 6 bases separated the two germline ends. The CDR3, as DNA: TGTGCCAGCAGCTTGGATCCCGACGAGCAGTACTTC. Amino acid sequence: CASSLDPDEQYF.

This clone has just a few counts. CDR3 protein: CASGSGTGGWGETQYF. CDR3 bases: TGTGCCAGCGGGTCCGGGACAGGGGGCTGGGGAGAGACCCAGTACTTC. V gene TRBV7-9 combines with J gene TRBJ2-5; 12 bases agree with TRBD1. Germline trimming cut 8 bases from V and 4 bases from J; bases unmatched to any gene: 11. The germline V gene encodes CDR1 SEHNR and CDR2 FQNEAQ (reference sequence). The length of the CDR3 is 16 residues.

The rearrangement links TRBV24-1 to TRBJ2-5; possibly TRBD1 for D (6 bases). Trimming left V 4 bases short and J 4 bases short, with 24 bases between. This CDR3 is built from 18 residues. Germline V gene lookup returns CDR1 KGHDR and CDR2 SFDVKD. The chain's CDR3 is CATSDQTGQKGLPETQYF. DNA for the CDR3: TGTGCCACCAGTGACCAAACAGGGCAGAAGGGGCTCCCAGAGACCCAGTACTTC.

Many counts were recorded for this clone. This chain connects TRBV6-5 to TRBJ2-7; no clear D gene. The germline V gene encodes CDR1 MNHEY and CDR2 SVGAGI. The CDR3 extends over 14 amino acids. Trimming stripped 2 bases from V and 3 bases from J, with 11 bases between. The chain's CDR3 is CASSYIGTGYEQYF. DNA for the CDR3: TGTGCCAGCAGTTACATAGGAACGGGCTACGAGCAGTACTTC.